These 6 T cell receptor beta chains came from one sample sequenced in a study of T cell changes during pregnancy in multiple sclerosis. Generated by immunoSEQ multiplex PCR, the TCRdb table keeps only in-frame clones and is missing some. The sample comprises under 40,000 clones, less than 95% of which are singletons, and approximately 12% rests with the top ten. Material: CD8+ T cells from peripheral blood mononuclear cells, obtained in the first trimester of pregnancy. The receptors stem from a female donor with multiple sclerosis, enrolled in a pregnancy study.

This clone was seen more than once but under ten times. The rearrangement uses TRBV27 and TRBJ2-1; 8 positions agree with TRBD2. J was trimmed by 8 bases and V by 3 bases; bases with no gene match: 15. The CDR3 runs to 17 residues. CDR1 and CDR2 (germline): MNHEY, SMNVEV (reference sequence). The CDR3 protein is CASSFLPGERERYEQFF. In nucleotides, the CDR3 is TGTGCCAGCAGTTTCCTCCCGGGTGAGCGGGAGAGGTATGAGCAGTTCTTC.

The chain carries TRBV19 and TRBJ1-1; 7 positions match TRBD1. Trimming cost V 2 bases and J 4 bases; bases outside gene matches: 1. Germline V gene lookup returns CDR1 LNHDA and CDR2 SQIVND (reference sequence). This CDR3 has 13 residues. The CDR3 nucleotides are TGTGCCAGTAGTATAACAGGGGTCACTGAAGCTTTCTTT. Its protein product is CASSITGVTEAFF.

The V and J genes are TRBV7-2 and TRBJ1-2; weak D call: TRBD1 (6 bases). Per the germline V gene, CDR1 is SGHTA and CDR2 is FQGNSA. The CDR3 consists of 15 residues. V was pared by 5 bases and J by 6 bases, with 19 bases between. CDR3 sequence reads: CASSADAGTSDGYTF. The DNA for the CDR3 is TGTGCCAGCAGCGCCGATGCCGGGACATCCGATGGCTACACCTTC.

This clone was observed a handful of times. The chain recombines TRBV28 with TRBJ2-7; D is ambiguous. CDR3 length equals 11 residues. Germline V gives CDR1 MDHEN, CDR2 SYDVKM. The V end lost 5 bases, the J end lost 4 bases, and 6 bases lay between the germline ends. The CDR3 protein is CASSILYEQYF. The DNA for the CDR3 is TGTGCCAGCAGTATACTTTACGAGCAGTACTTC.

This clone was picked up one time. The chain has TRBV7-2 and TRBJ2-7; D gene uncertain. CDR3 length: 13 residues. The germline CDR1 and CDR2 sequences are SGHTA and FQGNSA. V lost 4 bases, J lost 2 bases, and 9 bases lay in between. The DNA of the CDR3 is TGTGCCAGCAGCTCAACTTTAACCTACGAGCAGTACTTC. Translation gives CASSSTLTYEQYF.

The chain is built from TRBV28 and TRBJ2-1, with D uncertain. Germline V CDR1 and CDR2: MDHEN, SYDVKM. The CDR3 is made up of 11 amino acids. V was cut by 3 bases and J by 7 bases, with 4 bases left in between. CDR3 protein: CASSFINEQFF. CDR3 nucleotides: TGTGCCAGCAGTTTTATTAATGAGCAGTTCTTC.